The sequence of this T cell receptor (beta chain) was determined in a study of T-cell reconstitution after alpha-beta-depleted transplantation in children. Trimming shortened V by 7 bases and J by 2 bases, and 4 bases separated the two germline ends. The CDR3 consists of 11 residues. In this sample, this clonotype turned up many times. Unique molecular identifiers were incorporated when the TCRbeta library was constructed. A single record per CDR3 protein comes from TCRdb applying MiXCR to the PCR reads. The table lists a few hundred thousand distinct CDR3 sequences, 10% to 13% of them singletons. This sequence originates from a human donor who donated a stem cell graft to a child with acute lymphoblastic leukemia. The J gene is TRBJ2-3, the V gene TRBV12-3 or TRBV12-4; D is unclear. Specimen: PBMCs from the stem cell graft donor, collected from the stem cell graft. The DNA for the CDR3 is TGTGCCAGCAAAGTCACAGATACGCAGTATTTT. Its translation is CASKVTDTQYF.